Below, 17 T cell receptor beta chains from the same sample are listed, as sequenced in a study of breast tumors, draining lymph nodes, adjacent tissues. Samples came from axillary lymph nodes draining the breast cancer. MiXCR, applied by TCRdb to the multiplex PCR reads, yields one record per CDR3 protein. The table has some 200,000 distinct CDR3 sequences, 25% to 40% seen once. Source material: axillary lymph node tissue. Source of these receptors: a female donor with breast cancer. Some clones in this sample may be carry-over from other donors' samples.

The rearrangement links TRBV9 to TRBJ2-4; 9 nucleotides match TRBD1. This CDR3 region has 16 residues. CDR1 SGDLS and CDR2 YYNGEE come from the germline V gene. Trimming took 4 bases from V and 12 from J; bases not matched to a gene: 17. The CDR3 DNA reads TGTGCCAGCAGCCCCCGGGACAGGGAGACCCAAGAGACTCAGTACTTC. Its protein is CASSPRDRETQETQYF.

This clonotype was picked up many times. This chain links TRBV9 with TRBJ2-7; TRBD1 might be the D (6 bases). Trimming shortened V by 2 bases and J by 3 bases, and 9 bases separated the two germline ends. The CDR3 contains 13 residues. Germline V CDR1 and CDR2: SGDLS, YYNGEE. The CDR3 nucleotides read TGTGCCAGCAGCGTCGGACAGAACTACGAGCAGTACTTC. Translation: CASSVGQNYEQYF. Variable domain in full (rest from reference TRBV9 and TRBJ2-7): DSGVTQTPKHLITATGQRVTLRCSPRSGDLSVYWYQQSLDQGLQFLIQYYNGEERAKGNILERFSAQQFPDLHSELNLSSLELGDSALYFCASSVGQNYEQYFGPGTRLTVT.

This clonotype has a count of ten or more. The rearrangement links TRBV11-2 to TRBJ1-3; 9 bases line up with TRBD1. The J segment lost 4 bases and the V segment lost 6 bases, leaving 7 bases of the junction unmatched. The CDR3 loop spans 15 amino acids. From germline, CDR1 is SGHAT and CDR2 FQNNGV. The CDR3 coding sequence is TGTGCCAGCAGTCTATGGACAGGGGTCGGAAACACCATATATTTT. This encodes CASSLWTGVGNTIYF. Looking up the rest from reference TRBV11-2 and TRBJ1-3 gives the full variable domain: EAGVAQSPRYKIIEKRQSVAFWCNPISGHATLYWYQQILGQGPKLLIQFQNNGVVDDSQLPKDRFSAERLKGVDSTLKIQPAKLEDSAVYLCASSLWTGVGNTIYFGEGSWLTVV.

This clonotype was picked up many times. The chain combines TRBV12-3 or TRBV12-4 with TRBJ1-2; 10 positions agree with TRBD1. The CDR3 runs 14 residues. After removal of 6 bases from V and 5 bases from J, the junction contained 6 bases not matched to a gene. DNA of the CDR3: TGTGCCAGCAGCTCCCCGGGACAGGGGTATGGCTACACCTTC. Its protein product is CASSSPGQGYGYTF.

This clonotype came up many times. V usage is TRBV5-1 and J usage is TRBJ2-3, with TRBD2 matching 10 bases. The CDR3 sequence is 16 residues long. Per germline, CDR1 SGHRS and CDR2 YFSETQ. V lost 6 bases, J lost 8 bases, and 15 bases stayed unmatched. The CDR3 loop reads CASTPPASGGGSTQYF. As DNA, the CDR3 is TGCGCCAGCACCCCACCGGCTAGCGGGGGAGGAAGTACGCAGTATTTT.

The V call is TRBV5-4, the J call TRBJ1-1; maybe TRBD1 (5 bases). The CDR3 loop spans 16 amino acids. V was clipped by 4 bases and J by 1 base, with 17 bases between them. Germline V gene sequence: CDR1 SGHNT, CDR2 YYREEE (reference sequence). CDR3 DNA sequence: TGTGCCAGCAGCCCGACGACCCCTGGGGCGAACACTGAAGCTTTCTTT. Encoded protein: CASSPTTPGANTEAFF.

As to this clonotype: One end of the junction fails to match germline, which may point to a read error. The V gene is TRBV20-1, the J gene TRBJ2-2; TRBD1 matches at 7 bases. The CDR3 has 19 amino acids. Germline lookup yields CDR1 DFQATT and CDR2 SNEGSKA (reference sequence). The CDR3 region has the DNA TGCAGTGCTAGTACAGGACCGGGACAGAGGACGACTAACACCGGGGAGCTGTTCTTT. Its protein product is CSASTGPGQRTTNTGELFF.

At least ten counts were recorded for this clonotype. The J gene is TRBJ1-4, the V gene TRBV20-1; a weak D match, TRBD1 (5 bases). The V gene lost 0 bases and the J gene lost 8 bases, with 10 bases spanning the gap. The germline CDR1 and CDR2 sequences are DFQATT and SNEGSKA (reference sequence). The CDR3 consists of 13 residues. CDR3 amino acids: CSARDPGGEKLFF. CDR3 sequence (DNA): TGCAGTGCTAGAGATCCGGGGGGGGAAAAACTGTTTTTT.

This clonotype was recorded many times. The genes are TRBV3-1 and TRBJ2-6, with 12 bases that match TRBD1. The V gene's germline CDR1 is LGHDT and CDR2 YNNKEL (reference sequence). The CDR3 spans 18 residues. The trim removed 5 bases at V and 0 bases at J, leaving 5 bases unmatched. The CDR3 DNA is TGTGCCAGCAGCTACGGGACAGGGGGCCTCTCTGGGGCCAACGTCCTGACTTTC. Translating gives CASSYGTGGLSGANVLTF.

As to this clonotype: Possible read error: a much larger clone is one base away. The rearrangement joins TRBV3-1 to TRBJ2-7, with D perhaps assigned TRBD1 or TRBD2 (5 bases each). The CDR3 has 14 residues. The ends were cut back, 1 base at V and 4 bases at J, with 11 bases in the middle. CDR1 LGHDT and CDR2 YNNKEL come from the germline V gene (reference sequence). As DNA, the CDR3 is TGTGCCAGCAGCCAAGCTCTAGCAGGGTACGAGCAGTACTTC. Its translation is CASSQALAGYEQYF.

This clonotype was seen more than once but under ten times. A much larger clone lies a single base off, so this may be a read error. The CDR3 DNA reads as TGTGCCAGCACCCCGGGACCCGTGGCGACCCAGTACTTC. Its protein product is CASTPGPVATQYF. V usage is TRBV11-2 and J usage is TRBJ2-5, with D perhaps TRBD1 or TRBD2 (5 bases each). The ends were cut back, 7 bases at V and 7 bases at J, with 16 bases in the middle. Looked up from germline, CDR1 is SGHAT and CDR2 is FQNNGV. The CDR3 runs to 13 residues.

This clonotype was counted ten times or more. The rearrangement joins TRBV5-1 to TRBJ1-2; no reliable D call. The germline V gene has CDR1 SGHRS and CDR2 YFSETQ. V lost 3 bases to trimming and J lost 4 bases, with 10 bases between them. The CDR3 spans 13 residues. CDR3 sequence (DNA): TGCGCCAGCAGCTCTCCCGGGTTCTATGGCTACACCTTC. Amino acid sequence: CASSSPGFYGYTF.

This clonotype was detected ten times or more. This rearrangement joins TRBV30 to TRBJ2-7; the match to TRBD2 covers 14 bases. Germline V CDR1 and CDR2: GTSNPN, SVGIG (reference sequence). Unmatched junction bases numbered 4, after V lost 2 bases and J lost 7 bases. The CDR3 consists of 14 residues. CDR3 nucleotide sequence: TGTGCCTGGAGTATGACTAGCGGGAGGGGGGAGCAGTACTTC. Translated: CAWSMTSGRGEQYF.

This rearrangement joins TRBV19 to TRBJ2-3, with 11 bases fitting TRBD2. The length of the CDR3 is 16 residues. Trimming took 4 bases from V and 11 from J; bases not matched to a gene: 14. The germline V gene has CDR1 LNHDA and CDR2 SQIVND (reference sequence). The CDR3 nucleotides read TGTGCCAGTAGTAGGGGACTAGCGGACTACCACAATGAGCAGTATTTT. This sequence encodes CASSRGLADYHNEQYF.

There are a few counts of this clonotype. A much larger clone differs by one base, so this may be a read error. The CDR3 region is CASSFGWGTGLSEQYF. The CDR3 nucleotides are TGTGCCAGCAGTTTCGGATGGGGGACAGGGTTATCGGAGCAGTACTTC. This chain joins TRBV12-3 or TRBV12-4 and TRBJ2-7; 9 bases align to TRBD1. V lost 3 bases, J lost 7 bases, and 13 bases stayed unmatched. The CDR3 is made up of 16 amino acids.

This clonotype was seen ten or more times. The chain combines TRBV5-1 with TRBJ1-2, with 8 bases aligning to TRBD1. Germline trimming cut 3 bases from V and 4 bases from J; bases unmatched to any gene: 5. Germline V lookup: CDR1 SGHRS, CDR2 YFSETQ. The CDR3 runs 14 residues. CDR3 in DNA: TGCGCCAGCAGCTGGGGACAGGAAGGCTATGGCTACACCTTC. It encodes CASSWGQEGYGYTF.

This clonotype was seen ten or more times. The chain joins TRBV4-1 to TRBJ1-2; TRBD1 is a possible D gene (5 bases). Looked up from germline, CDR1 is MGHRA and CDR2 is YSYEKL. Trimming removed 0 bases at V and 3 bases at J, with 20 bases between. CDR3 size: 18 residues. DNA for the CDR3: TGCGCCAGCAGCCAAGATCCCCGGGGGGGGAGAGGGCACTATGGCTACACCTTC. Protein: CASSQDPRGGRGHYGYTF.